Included here is one T cell receptor (beta chain) sequence, with context. Its matching antigen is unknown. The germline CDR1 and CDR2 sequences are MDHEN and SYDVKM. V lost 5 bases and J lost 5; bases outside the gene matches: 14. The CDR3 is 17 amino acids. The PCR ran on 60 Vbeta and 13 Jbeta primers. Profiled with immunoSEQ multiplex PCR; TCRdb holds only in-frame clones, not every one. Among 110,000 to 150,000 clones, 75% to 80% were seen once, and the ten largest hold 3.9%. This entry comes from a study of cytomegalovirus exposure and HLA in healthy donors. Study-wide context: T cells numbering around 190 million yielded approximately 100 million unique TCR beta sequences in an earlier analysis.

Overall study findings and caveats: Donor immune exposure was known only as CMV serostatus. Generally TCR sequences proved uncommon, though certain public TCRs appeared in numerous donors. An analysis done earlier found most TCR beta V segments productive about 87% or about 30% of the time.

The clonotype comes from a man aged 18 to 29 in good health and CMV-seronegative. The chain is built from TRBV28 and TRBJ2-5; TRBD2 matches at 10 bases. Sequencing input: PBMCs. CDR3 in DNA: TGTGCCAGCAGTCTCATAGGGAGCGGGAGGGCCGCGGAGACCCAGTACTTC. This encodes CASSLIGSGRAAETQYF.